These 22 T cell receptor beta chains originate from one sample sequenced in a study of blood T cell repertoires in COVID-19. Sequencing used immunoSEQ multiplex PCR; TCRdb keeps in-frame clones, though not all of them. The data hold under 450,000 clones, with about 91% observed a single time. The sequenced material came from peripheral blood. The origin of the receptors is a woman between 45 and 60 years old with COVID-19, enrolled during active disease.

This clone has a handful of counts. The rearrangement links TRBV4-1 to TRBJ1-3; 8 bases align to TRBD1. V was pared by 4 bases and J by 0 bases, with 5 bases of the junction left unmatched. The CDR3 spans 16 residues. Germline V gene lookup returns CDR1 MGHRA and CDR2 YSYEKL. DNA for the CDR3: TGCGCCAGCAGCCGTGACAGGGGCTTCTCTGGAAACACCATATATTTT. Protein: CASSRDRGFSGNTIYF.

This clone was observed a handful of times. The chain employs TRBV4-1 and TRBJ2-7; possibly TRBD1 for D (6 bases). CDR3 size: 16 residues. The germline V gene has CDR1 MGHRA and CDR2 YSYEKL. V shed 0 bases and J shed 2 bases, with 14 bases lying between them. The DNA for the CDR3 is TGCGCCAGCAGCCAAGATAGGGCCAGGGGCGCCTACGAGCAGTACTTC. It codes for CASSQDRARGAYEQYF.

The gene calls are TRBV6-1 and TRBJ1-5, with 11 bases lining up with TRBD1. V was clipped by 4 bases and J by 1 base; unmatched bases: 3. The CDR3 runs 16 residues. CDR1 and CDR2 from the germline V gene are MNHNS and SASEGT. The CDR3 region is CASSGTGGWSNQPQHF. The CDR3, as DNA: TGTGCCAGCAGTGGGACAGGGGGCTGGAGCAATCAGCCCCAGCATTTT.

The CDR3 sequence: CSAHYNGAFF. The DNA of the CDR3 is TGCAGTGCTCACTATAATGGGGCTTTCTTT. The rearrangement links TRBV20-1 to TRBJ1-1, with D unresolved. This CDR3 spans 10 amino acids. V gave up 5 bases and J gave up 11 bases, with 12 bases separating them. Germline values: CDR1 DFQATT, CDR2 SNEGSKA (reference sequence).

V and J are TRBV6-5 and TRBJ1-2; the D is unclear. The CDR3 totals 12 residues. V was shortened by 6 bases and J by 8 bases, with 13 bases between the two germline ends. Germline V CDR1 and CDR2: MNHEY, SVGAGI. CDR3 sequence (DNA): TGTGCCAGCAGGCCCCCGACTTGGGGCTACACCTTC. Encoded protein: CASRPPTWGYTF.

V is TRBV9 and J is TRBJ1-3, with D possibly TRBD1 on 6 matching bases. The V and J ends lost 4 bases and 4 bases respectively, with 21 bases between them. CDR1 and CDR2 (germline): SGDLS, YYNGEE. The CDR3 totals 17 residues. CDR3 amino acids: CASSSTGQFGVGNTIYF. In nucleotides, the CDR3 is TGTGCCAGCAGCTCTACCGGACAGTTTGGAGTCGGAAACACCATATATTTT. The variable domain in full, completed from reference TRBV9 and TRBJ1-3, reads DSGVTQTPKHLITATGQRVTLRCSPRSGDLSVYWYQQSLDQGLQFLIQYYNGEERAKGNILERFSAQQFPDLHSELNLSSLELGDSALYFCASSSTGQFGVGNTIYFGEGSWLTVV.

This chain uses TRBV19 with TRBJ1-1; D ambiguous. The CDR3 covers 14 residues. The V end lost 3 bases, the J end lost 2 bases, and 10 bases lay between the germline ends. The germline CDR1 and CDR2 sequences are LNHDA and SQIVND (reference sequence). The CDR3 is CASSIGQSNTEAFF. The CDR3, as DNA: TGTGCCAGTAGTATTGGGCAGTCTAACACTGAAGCTTTCTTT.

The chain employs TRBV25-1 and TRBJ1-2, with D perhaps TRBD1 (5 bases). Looked up from germline, CDR1 is MGHDK and CDR2 is SYGVNS. CDR3 length equals 12 residues. Trimming pared 6 bases from V and 4 bases from J, leaving 9 bases between. CDR3 nucleotide sequence: TGTGCCAGCAGCCCCCAGGGCTATGGCTACACCTTC. This gives the protein CASSPQGYGYTF.

V usage is TRBV24-1 and J usage is TRBJ2-1, with a weak D call TRBD1 (5 bases). Trimming removed 2 bases at V and 2 bases at J, with 12 bases between. Germline loops: CDR1 KGHDR, CDR2 SFDVKD. The CDR3 runs to 16 residues. The CDR3 reads CATSDSETDAYNEQFF. The DNA of the CDR3 is TGTGCCACCAGTGATTCCGAGACAGATGCCTACAATGAGCAGTTCTTC.

The chain uses TRBV5-4 and TRBJ1-2; D is unclear. V lost 7 bases, J lost 8 bases, and 12 bases lay in between. This CDR3 is 11 amino acids long. In germline, CDR1 is SGHNT, CDR2 YYREEE (reference sequence). CDR3 nucleotides: TGTGCCAGCGGCGGCACGGCCGGCTACACCTTC. Amino acid sequence: CASGGTAGYTF.

The chain uses TRBV29-1 and TRBJ2-2; D is undetermined. The CDR3 is 12 amino acids. V lost 5 bases and J lost 6, with 10 bases in between. Germline lookup yields CDR1 SQVTM and CDR2 ANQGSEA. CDR3 coding DNA: TGCAGCGTTTTTCTGCCGGCCGGGGAGCTGTTTTTT. This translates into CSVFLPAGELFF.

This clone was observed a single time. This CDR3 is CASSPPGAPSDTQYF. CDR3 bases: TGTGCCAGCTCACCACCGGGGGCCCCCAGTGATACGCAGTATTTT. The chain combines TRBV18 with TRBJ2-3; TRBD1 is a possible D gene (6 bases). CDR1 is KGHSH, CDR2 LQKENI, per germline. V was trimmed by 0 bases and J by 6 bases, leaving 13 bases between them. This CDR3 region has 15 residues.

The V and J genes are TRBV11-1 and TRBJ2-1; D gene uncertain. The CDR3 spans 14 residues. Germline V CDR1 and CDR2: SGHAT, FQDESV (reference sequence). V gave up 1 base and J gave up 7 bases, with 11 bases separating them. The CDR3 loop is CASSLDISLNEQFF. CDR3 coding DNA: TGTGCCAGCAGCTTAGACATCTCCTTAAATGAGCAGTTCTTC.

V and J are TRBV11-2 and TRBJ2-1; D ambiguous. This CDR3 has 13 residues. Germline V CDR1 and CDR2: SGHAT, FQNNGV. Trimming pared 6 bases from V and 5 bases from J, leaving 11 bases between. The chain's CDR3 is CASRYLGDNEQFF. The CDR3 DNA reads as TGTGCCAGCAGGTATCTAGGAGACAATGAGCAGTTCTTC. Looking up the rest from reference TRBV11-2 and TRBJ2-1 gives the full variable domain: EAGVAQSPRYKIIEKRQSVAFWCNPISGHATLYWYQQILGQGPKLLIQFQNNGVVDDSQLPKDRFSAERLKGVDSTLKIQPAKLEDSAVYLCASRYLGDNEQFFGPGTRLTVL.

The table lists this clone with a count of one. The CDR3 coding sequence is TGCGCCAGCAGCCAAAGTACAGGGGAGCCCTATGGCTACACCTTC. Protein: CASSQSTGEPYGYTF. The chain links TRBV4-1 to TRBJ1-2; TRBD1 aligns across 7 bases. CDR1 and CDR2 from the germline V gene are MGHRA and YSYEKL. The CDR3 spans 15 residues. V shed 2 bases and J 4 bases; nucleotides not matched to a gene: 7.

The J gene is TRBJ2-1, the V gene TRBV7-8, with TRBD1 as a possible D gene (7 bases). The germline gives CDR1 SGHVS, CDR2 FQNEAQ. The CDR3 runs to 18 residues. V shed 1 base and J shed 5 bases, with 21 bases lying between them. CDR3 nucleotide sequence: TGTGCCAGCAGCTTAGTTGTAGGGCCACAGGGGAGGCACAATGAGCAGTTCTTC. The encoded protein is CASSLVVGPQGRHNEQFF.

Concerning this clone itself: The same CDR3 also results from other DNA sequences found in this sample. In DNA form, the CDR3 reads TGTGCCAGCAGTCGGACAGGCAACACCGGGGAGCTGTTTTTT. Residues: CASSRTGNTGELFF. The chain links TRBV27 to TRBJ2-2, with TRBD1 identical over 7 bases. J gave up 2 bases and V 5 bases, and 2 bases lay outside the gene matches. CDR1 is MNHEY, CDR2 SMNVEV, per germline (reference sequence). This CDR3 has 14 residues.

This chain joins TRBV29-1 and TRBJ1-2, with TRBD1 as a possible D gene (6 bases). V lost 7 bases and J 4 bases, leaving 10 bases between the germline ends. This CDR3 is built from 11 residues. Per germline, CDR1 SQVTM and CDR2 ANQGSEA. CDR3 sequence (DNA): TGCAGCGCGGACAGCCTCTATGGCTACACCTTC. Translation: CSADSLYGYTF.

The rearrangement uses TRBV19 and TRBJ2-1, with TRBD1 matching over 8 bases. CDR3 size: 15 residues. CDR1 is LNHDA, CDR2 SQIVND, per germline (reference sequence). V lost 6 bases and J lost 9; bases outside the gene matches: 13. CDR3 nucleotide sequence: TGTGCCAGTAGCCGCGGTGTACTACAGGGGGGTGAGCAGTTCTTC. Translated, it gives CASSRGVLQGGEQFF.

CDR3 sequence: CASSVGFGSGNTIYF. CDR3 nucleotide sequence: TGTGCCAGCAGCGTGGGCTTCGGCTCTGGAAACACCATATATTTT. This sequence joins TRBV7-6 and TRBJ1-3; D gene unclear. The V end was cut by 5 bases, the J end by 0 bases, with 11 bases between. The CDR3 sequence is 15 residues long. Germline-derived CDR1 and CDR2 are SGHVS and FNYEAQ. Full variable domain (missing parts from reference TRBV7-6 and TRBJ1-3): GAGVSQSPRYKVTKRGQDVALRCDPISGHVSLYWYRQALGQGPEFLTYFNYEAQQDKSGLPNDRFSAERPEGSISTLTIQRTEQRDSAMYRCASSVGFGSGNTIYFGEGSWLTVV.

The chain employs TRBV28 and TRBJ1-1; D gene uncertain. The CDR3 length is 15 residues. V was shortened by 1 base and J by 0 bases, with 9 bases between the two germline ends. The germline V gene has CDR1 MDHEN and CDR2 SYDVKM. The CDR3 spells CASSLSGVLNTEAFF. In nucleotides, the CDR3 is TGTGCCAGCAGTTTATCCGGGGTACTGAACACTGAAGCTTTCTTT. Full variable domain (outside the CDR3, taken from reference TRBV28 and TRBJ1-1): DVKVTQSSRYLVKRTGEKVFLECVQDMDHENMFWYRQDPGLGLRLIYFSYDVKMKEKGDIPEGYSVSREKKERFSLILESASTNQTSMYLCASSLSGVLNTEAFFGQGTRLTVV.

This clone was counted a single time. This sequence joins TRBV7-9 and TRBJ2-5; 10 bases line up with TRBD2. Germline V lookup: CDR1 SEHNR, CDR2 FQNEAQ (reference sequence). This CDR3 is built from 17 residues. V shed 4 bases and J 3 bases; nucleotides not matched to a gene: 11. CDR3 residues: CASSSRSSGGPEETQYF. CDR3 sequence (DNA): TGTGCCAGCAGCTCCCGATCTAGCGGGGGTCCCGAAGAGACCCAGTACTTC.